This T cell receptor beta chain emerged from a study of tumor-infiltrating lymphocytes in localized non-small cell lung cancer. Study information: Several tumor histologies, both smoking statuses, and some post-neoadjuvant chemotherapy samples were included.

The study's findings and limits: Technical variation could not be separated from intratumor heterogeneity here. Available tissue quantity limited TCR sequencing to a patient subset. TCRbeta sequencing showed higher T cell infiltration in tumors than uninvolved lung.

The CDR3 consists of 16 residues. For this clone: Its antigen is unidentified.

Repertoires were generated with immunoSEQ multiplex PCR, while TCRdb's copy carries only in-frame clones and drops some. The table shows some 15,000 clones, with 70% to 90% occurring only once. The receptor was isolated from a human donor with non-small cell lung cancer. This chain connects TRBV21-1 to TRBJ1-2. TRBV21-1 is a pseudogene locus. The sample comprised uninvolved lung tissue not adjacent to the tumor. The CDR3 loop reads CASSSPVEAANYGYTF. The DNA for the CDR3 is TGTGCCAGCAGCAGCCCCGTTGAGGCGGCTAACTATGGCTACACCTTC.